This is a list of T cell receptor beta chains from one sample in a study of OX40 agonist ivuxolimab in advanced cancers. TCRdb keeps only in-frame clones here, not all; method: immunoSEQ multiplex PCR. The sample consists of around 82,000 clones, 88% of them appearing once. The source material was CD4+ or CD8+ T cells sorted from blood, sampled in a trial of the OX40 agonist ivuxolimab. The receptors come from an adult with an advanced solid tumor such as melanoma, head and neck, liver or kidney cancer. The CDR3 runs from the conserved cysteine through the conserved F or W. D genes are given only for firm matches. Clone size, where shown, is once, few, many, or a class for clones that have expanded.

>TRBV19|TRBD2|18|TRBJ2-1|once
TGTGCCAGTAGTATACTCTTCAGCGGGAGGGCCAAGTGGAATGAGCAGTTCTTC
CASSILFSGRAKWNEQFF
>TRBV4-2|.|16|TRBJ2-2|.
TGTGCCAGCAGCCAAGATTGGACTTCGAACACCGGGGAGCTGTTTTTT
CASSQDWTSNTGELFF
>TRBV19|.|13|TRBJ2-3|.
TGTGCCAGTAGGAGGGACACAACAGATACGCAGTATTTT
CASRRDTTDTQYF
>TRBV10-3|.|13|TRBJ2-1|once
TGTGCCATCAGTGTACCGGGAGTCAATGAGCAGTTCTTC
CAISVPGVNEQFF
>TRBV27|.|16|TRBJ2-1|.
TGTGCCAGCAGTTATCCCGGGGCCCAGAACTACAATGAGCAGTTCTTC
CASSYPGAQNYNEQFF
>TRBV7-2|.|14|TRBJ2-3|.
TGTGCCAGCAGCGTACACTACCGCACAGATACGCAGTATTTT
CASSVHYRTDTQYF
>TRBV20-1|TRBD2|11|TRBJ2-1|.
TGCAGTGGGGAGGGCCTCAATGAGCAGTTCTTC
CSGEGLNEQFF
>TRBV6-5|.|14|TRBJ1-1|.
TGTGCCAGCAGACCAAGACAGGCGGGCACTGAAGCTTTCTTT
CASRPRQAGTEAFF
>TRBV7-2|.|14|TRBJ2-1|.
TGTGCCAGCAGCTTAGTTCAGGGCGGGAATGAGCAGTTCTTC
CASSLVQGGNEQFF
>TRBV28|.|16|TRBJ2-5|.
TGTGCCAGCAGTTCCCCCCGACAGGGAGGAAGAGAGACCCAGTACTTC
CASSSPRQGGRETQYF
>TRBV28|TRBD2|16|TRBJ2-4|.
TGTGCCAGCAGTCCCTCCGGGACTAGAGCCAAAAACATTCAGTACTTC
CASSPSGTRAKNIQYF
>TRBV7-2|.|16|TRBJ2-1|once
TGTGCCAGCAGCTTAAACGACGGGAGTCCCTACAATGAGCAGTTCTTC
CASSLNDGSPYNEQFF
>TRBV7-7|TRBD2|14|TRBJ2-1|.
TGTGCTAGCAGCCAAAGCGGGAGAACGAATGAGCAGTTCTTC
CASSQSGRTNEQFF
>TRBV6-4|TRBD2|16|TRBJ2-1|.
TGTGCCAGCAGCCTCACCCAACTAGCGGGAGTTCATGAGCAGTTCTTC
CASSLTQLAGVHEQFF
>TRBV1|.|15|TRBJ2-2|.
TGCACCAGCAGGCTAGCGGGGTCGAACACCGGGGAGCTGTTTTTT
CTSRLAGSNTGELFF
>TRBV4-3|.|16|TRBJ2-1|few
TGCGCCAGCAGCCAAGATTGGGCAGGGTCTATGAATGAGCAGTTCTTC
CASSQDWAGSMNEQFF
>TRBV5-1|.|16|TRBJ1-3|.
TGCGCCAGCAGCTCGTCCCGATCGACCTCTGGAAACACCATATATTTT
CASSSSRSTSGNTIYF
>TRBV11-3|.|13|TRBJ2-1|.
TGTGCCAGCAGCTTAGAAGGGAACAATGAGCAGTTCTTC
CASSLEGNNEQFF
>TRBV7-2|TRBD2|18|TRBJ2-1|.
TGTGCCAGCAGCCTCGTTACGGGAGGGGCGGGGGCCTACAATGAGCAGTTCTTC
CASSLVTGGAGAYNEQFF
>TRBV15|.|15|TRBJ2-1|.
TGTGCCACCAGCAGAGAGGGCGGGATGTTAGATGAGCAGTTCTTC
CATSREGGMLDEQFF
>TRBV9|.|17|TRBJ2-1|.
TGTGCCAGCAGCCCATCCCCCGAAAAGATTTTCCACAATGAGCAGTTCTTC
CASSPSPEKIFHNEQFF
>TRBV4-2|TRBD2|17|TRBJ2-3|once
TGTGCCAGCAGGTCTTCTGAGACTAGCGGGAGAACAGATACGCAGTATTTT
CASRSSETSGRTDTQYF
>TRBV6-5|.|15|TRBJ2-4|.
TGTGCCAGCAGCACAGGGCCTGGGAACGTGAACATTCAGTACTTC
CASSTGPGNVNIQYF
>TRBV4-2|TRBD1|15|TRBJ1-3|once
TGTGCCAGCAGCCAAGATGGGACAGGGGGAAACACCATATATTTT
CASSQDGTGGNTIYF
>TRBV9|.|14|TRBJ1-5|.
TGTGCCAGCAGCGTAGAGGGGGGCAATCAGCCCCAGCATTTT
CASSVEGGNQPQHF
>TRBV7-8|.|12|TRBJ2-7|.
TGTGCCAGCAGCCTCACCGTTTACGAGCAGTACTTC
CASSLTVYEQYF
>TRBV9|TRBD1|15|TRBJ2-1|.
TGTGCCAGCAGCGTCACCGGGACAGGACTCAATGAGCAGTTCTTC
CASSVTGTGLNEQFF
>TRBV27|.|13|TRBJ2-7|.
TGTGCCAGCAGCAGGGCCCAGGGCTACGAGCAGTACTTC
CASSRAQGYEQYF
>TRBV7-9|.|14|TRBJ1-3|.
TGTGCCAGCAGCTTACCAGGGTACGGAAACACCATATATTTT
CASSLPGYGNTIYF
>TRBV6-1|.|14|TRBJ2-7|.
TGTGCCAGCAGTGAAGAGCTTGGAGCAGGAGAGCAGTACTTC
CASSEELGAGEQYF
>TRBV7-2|TRBD1|16|TRBJ1-1|.
TGTGCCAGCAGCTTGCAACCCGCCGGGACAGACACTGAAGCTTTCTTT
CASSLQPAGTDTEAFF
>TRBV28|.|13|TRBJ1-2|.
TGTGCCAGCGGTTTGGGGGTGTGGTATGGCTACACCTTC
CASGLGVWYGYTF
>TRBV19|.|13|TRBJ2-5|.
TGTGCCAGTAGTATTTTACTACACGAGACCCAGTACTTC
CASSILLHETQYF
>TRBV6-6|.|15|TRBJ2-7|.
TGTGCCAGCAGCCCCACCCGGACAGCGTCCTACGAGCAGTACTTC
CASSPTRTASYEQYF
>TRBV28|.|11|TRBJ1-1|.
TGTGCCAGCAGTTTTGGGACTGAAGCTTTCTTT
CASSFGTEAFF
>TRBV19|TRBD1|20|TRBJ2-6|.
TGTGCCAGTAGTATGGGTGTAGGCAGGGGGTTCCTCTCTGGGGCCAACGTCCTGACTTTC
CASSMGVGRGFLSGANVLTF
>TRBV7-6|.|13|TRBJ2-1|.
TGTGCCAGCAGCCCATCTCTGGGCAATGAGCAGTTCTTC
CASSPSLGNEQFF
>TRBV6-6|.|13|TRBJ2-3|.
TGTGCCAGTAATTCAATCCGCACAGATACGCAGTATTTT
CASNSIRTDTQYF
>TRBV10-3|.|11|TRBJ2-7|.
TGTGCCACGTCTTACGCCTACGAGCAGTACTTC
CATSYAYEQYF
>TRBV20-1|.|10|TRBJ1-6|.
TGCAGTGCTAGTTTGGGGGGTTCCCACTTT
CSASLGGSHF
>TRBV10-3|TRBD2|13|TRBJ2-3|.
TGTGCCATCAGTGAGCTAGCGGGTGATACGCAGTATTTT
CAISELAGDTQYF